The subject of this entry is one T cell receptor (beta chain). Its matching antigen is unknown. Each PCR reaction had synthetic TCR analog templates spiked into it. Using immunoSEQ multiplex PCR, the repertoire was profiled, and TCRdb retains in-frame clones only, with some absent. The table includes around 71,000 clones, around four fifths detected once. The CDR3 is made up of 17 amino acids. The germline V gene has CDR1 SGHRS and CDR2 YFSETQ. The junction had 12 bases not matched to a gene; V was cut back by 0 bases and J by 8 bases. This sample is part of a study of PD-L1 blockade in urothelial cancer. About the study: Blood analysis was done at 3 weeks (second dose) and 6 weeks after treatment began. Blood samples had a median of roughly 140,000 T cells. Study-wide points: Durable-benefit patients showed greater tumor-associated blood clone expansion at 3 weeks.

Time point reported: pretreatment peripheral blood. The sequencing used PBMCs, collected around atezolizumab (anti-PD-L1) treatment. The genes are TRBV5-1 and TRBJ2-3, with 10 bases fitting TRBD2. The sequence came from a man aged 40-49 years with urothelial cancer. The CDR3 reads CASSLVPLASGSGTQYF. CDR3 nucleotides: TGCGCCAGCAGCTTGGTCCCTTTGGCTAGCGGGAGTGGTACGCAGTATTTT.